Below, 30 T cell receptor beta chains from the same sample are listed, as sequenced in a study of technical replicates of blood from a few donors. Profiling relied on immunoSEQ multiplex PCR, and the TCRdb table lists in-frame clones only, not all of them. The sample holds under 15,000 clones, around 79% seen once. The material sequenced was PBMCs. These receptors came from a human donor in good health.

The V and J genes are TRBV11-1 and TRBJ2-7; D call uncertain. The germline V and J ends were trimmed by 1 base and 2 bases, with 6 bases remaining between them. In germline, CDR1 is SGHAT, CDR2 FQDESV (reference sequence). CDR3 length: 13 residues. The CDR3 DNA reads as TGTGCCAGCAGCTTAGGTCTAACCTACGAGCAGTACTTC. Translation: CASSLGLTYEQYF.

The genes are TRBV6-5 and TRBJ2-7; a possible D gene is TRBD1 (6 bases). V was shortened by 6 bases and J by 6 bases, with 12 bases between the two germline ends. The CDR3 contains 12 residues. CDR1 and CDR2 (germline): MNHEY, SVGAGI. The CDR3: CASSVAGVEQYF. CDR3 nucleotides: TGTGCCAGCAGCGTCGCAGGGGTCGAGCAGTACTTC.

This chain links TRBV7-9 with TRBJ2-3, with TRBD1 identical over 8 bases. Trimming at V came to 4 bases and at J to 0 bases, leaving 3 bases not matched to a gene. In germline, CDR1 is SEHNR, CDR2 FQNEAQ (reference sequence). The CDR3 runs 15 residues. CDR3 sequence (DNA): TGTGCCAGCAGCTCTGACAGGGGTAGCACAGATACGCAGTATTTT. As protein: CASSSDRGSTDTQYF.

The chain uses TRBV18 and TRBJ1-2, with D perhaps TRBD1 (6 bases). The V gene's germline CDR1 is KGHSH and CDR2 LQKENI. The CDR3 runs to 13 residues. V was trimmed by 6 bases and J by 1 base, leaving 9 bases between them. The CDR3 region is CASSPDSNYGYTF. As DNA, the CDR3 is TGTGCCAGCTCTCCGGACAGTAACTATGGCTACACCTTC.

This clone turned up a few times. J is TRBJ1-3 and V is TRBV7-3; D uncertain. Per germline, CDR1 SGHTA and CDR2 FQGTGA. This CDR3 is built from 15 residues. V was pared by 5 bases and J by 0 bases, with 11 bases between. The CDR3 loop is CASSQRGNSGNTIYF. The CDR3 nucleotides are TGTGCCAGCAGCCAGCGAGGGAACTCTGGAAACACCATATATTTT.

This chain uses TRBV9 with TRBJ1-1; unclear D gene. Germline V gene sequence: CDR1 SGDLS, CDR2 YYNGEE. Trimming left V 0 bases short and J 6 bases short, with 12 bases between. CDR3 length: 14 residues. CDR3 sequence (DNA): TGTGCCAGCAGCGTAGTGCCAGGTACCCCTGAAGCTTTCTTT. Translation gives CASSVVPGTPEAFF.

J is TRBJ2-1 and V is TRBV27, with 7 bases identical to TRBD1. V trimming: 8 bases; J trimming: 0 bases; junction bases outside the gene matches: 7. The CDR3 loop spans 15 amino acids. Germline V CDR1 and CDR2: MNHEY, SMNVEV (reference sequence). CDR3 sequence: CASRQGLGSYNEQFF. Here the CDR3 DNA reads TGTGCCAGCCGACAGGGTCTCGGCTCCTACAATGAGCAGTTCTTC.

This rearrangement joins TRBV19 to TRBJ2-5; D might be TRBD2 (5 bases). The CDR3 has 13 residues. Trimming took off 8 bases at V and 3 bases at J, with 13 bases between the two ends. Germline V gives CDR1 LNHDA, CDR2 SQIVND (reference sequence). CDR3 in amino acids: CASRDQQKETQYF. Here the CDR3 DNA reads TGTGCCAGTCGGGATCAGCAAAAAGAGACCCAGTACTTC.

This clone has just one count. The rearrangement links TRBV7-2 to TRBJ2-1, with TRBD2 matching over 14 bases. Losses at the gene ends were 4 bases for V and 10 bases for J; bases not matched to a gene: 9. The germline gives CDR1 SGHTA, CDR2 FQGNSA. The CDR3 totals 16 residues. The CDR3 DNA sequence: TGTGCCAGCAGCTCCAGGACTAGCGGGAGGTGGGGCGAGCAGTTCTTC. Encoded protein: CASSSRTSGRWGEQFF.

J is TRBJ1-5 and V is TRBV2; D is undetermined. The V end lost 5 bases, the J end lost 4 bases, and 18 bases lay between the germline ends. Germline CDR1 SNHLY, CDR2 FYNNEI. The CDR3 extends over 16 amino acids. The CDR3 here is CASSLQEGAGNQPQHF. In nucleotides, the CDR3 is TGTGCCAGCAGTCTCCAGGAGGGAGCTGGGAATCAGCCCCAGCATTTT.

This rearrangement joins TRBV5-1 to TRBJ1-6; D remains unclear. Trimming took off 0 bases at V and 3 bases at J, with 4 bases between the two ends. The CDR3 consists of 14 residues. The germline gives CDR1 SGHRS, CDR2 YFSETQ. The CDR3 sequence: CASSLELYNSPLHF. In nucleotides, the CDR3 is TGCGCCAGCAGCTTGGAACTCTATAATTCACCCCTCCACTTT. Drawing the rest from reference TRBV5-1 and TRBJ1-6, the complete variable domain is KAGVTQTPRYLIKTRGQQVTLSCSPISGHRSVSWYQQTPGQGLQFLFEYFSETQRNKGNFPGRFSGRQFSNSRSEMNVSTLELGDSALYLCASSLELYNSPLHFGNGTRLTVT.

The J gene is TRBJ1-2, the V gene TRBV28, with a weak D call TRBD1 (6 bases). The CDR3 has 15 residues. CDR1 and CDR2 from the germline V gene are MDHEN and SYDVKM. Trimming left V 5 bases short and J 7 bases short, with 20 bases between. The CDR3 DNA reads TGTGCCAGCAGTGTTTCCAATTGGGGGCAGGGTGGCTACACCTTC. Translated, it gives CASSVSNWGQGGYTF.

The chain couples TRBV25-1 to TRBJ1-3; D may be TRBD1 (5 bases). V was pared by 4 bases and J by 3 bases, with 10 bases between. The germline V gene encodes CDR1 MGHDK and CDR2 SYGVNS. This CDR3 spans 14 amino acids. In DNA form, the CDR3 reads TGTGCCAGCAGTGTAGGGGCTTATGGAAACACCATATATTTT. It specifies CASSVGAYGNTIYF.

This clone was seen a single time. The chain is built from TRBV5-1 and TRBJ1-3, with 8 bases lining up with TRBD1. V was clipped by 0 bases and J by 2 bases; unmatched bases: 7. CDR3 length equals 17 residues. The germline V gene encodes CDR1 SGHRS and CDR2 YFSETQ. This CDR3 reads CASSLAPTGETGNTIYF. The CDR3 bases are TGCGCCAGCAGCTTGGCTCCGACAGGGGAAACTGGAAACACCATATATTTT.

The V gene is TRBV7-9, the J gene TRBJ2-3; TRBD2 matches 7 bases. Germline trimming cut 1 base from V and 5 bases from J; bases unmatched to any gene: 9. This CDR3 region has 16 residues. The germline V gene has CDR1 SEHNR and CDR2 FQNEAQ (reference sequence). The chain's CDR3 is CASSLVPAGTRDTQYF. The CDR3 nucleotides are TGTGCCAGCAGCTTAGTGCCAGCGGGAACCCGAGATACGCAGTATTTT. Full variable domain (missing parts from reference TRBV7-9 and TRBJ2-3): DTGVSQNPRHKITKRGQNVTFRCDPISEHNRLYWYRQTLGQGPEFLTYFQNEAQLEKSRLLSDRFSAERPKGSFSTLEIQRTEQGDSAMYLCASSLVPAGTRDTQYFGPGTRLTVL.

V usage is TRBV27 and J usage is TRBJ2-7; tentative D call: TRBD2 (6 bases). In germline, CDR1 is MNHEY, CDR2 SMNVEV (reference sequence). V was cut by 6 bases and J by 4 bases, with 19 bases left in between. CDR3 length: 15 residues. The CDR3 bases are TGTGCCAGCAGGATCTTTTGGGGGGTTAAGTACGAGCAGTACTTC. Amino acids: CASRIFWGVKYEQYF.

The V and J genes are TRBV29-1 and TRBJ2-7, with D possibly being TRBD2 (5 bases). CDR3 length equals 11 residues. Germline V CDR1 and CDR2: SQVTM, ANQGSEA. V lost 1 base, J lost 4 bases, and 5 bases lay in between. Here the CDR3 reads CSVEVAYEQYF. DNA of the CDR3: TGCAGCGTTGAAGTAGCGTACGAGCAGTACTTC.

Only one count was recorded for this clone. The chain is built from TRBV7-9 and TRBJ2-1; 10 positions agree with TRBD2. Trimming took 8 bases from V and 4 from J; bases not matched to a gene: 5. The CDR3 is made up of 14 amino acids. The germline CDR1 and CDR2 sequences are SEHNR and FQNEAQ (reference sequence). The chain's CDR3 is CASAGLAAYNEQFF. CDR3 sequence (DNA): TGTGCCAGCGCAGGACTAGCGGCGTACAATGAGCAGTTCTTC. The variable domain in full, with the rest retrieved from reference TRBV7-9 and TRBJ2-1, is DTGVSQNPRHKITKRGQNVTFRCDPISEHNRLYWYRQTLGQGPEFLTYFQNEAQLEKSRLLSDRFSAERPKGSFSTLEIQRTEQGDSAMYLCASAGLAAYNEQFFGPGTRLTVL.

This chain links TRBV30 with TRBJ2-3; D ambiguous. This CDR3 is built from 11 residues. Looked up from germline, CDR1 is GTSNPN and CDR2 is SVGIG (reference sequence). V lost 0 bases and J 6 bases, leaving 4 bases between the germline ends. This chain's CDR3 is CAWSVSDTQYF. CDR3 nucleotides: TGTGCCTGGAGTGTCTCCGATACGCAGTATTTT.

CDR3 coding DNA: TGCGCCAGCAGCCAAGGGGACAGGGGGCTGCAGTACTTC. Translation: CASSQGDRGLQYF. This rearrangement joins TRBV4-1 to TRBJ2-7, with 12 bases matching TRBD1. The germline gives CDR1 MGHRA, CDR2 YSYEKL. V lost 1 base and J lost 9; bases outside the gene matches: 1. The CDR3 length is 13 residues.

CDR3 bases: TGTGCCAGTAGTATAGATCAGGTCGGCGGGGAAACCCAGTACTTC. Translated, it gives CASSIDQVGGETQYF. The V call is TRBV19, the J call TRBJ2-5, with a possible D match to TRBD2 (6 bases). Between the trimmed V and J ends, which lost 0 bases and 8 bases, there was a span of 16 bases. This CDR3 has 15 residues. In germline, CDR1 is LNHDA, CDR2 SQIVND (reference sequence).

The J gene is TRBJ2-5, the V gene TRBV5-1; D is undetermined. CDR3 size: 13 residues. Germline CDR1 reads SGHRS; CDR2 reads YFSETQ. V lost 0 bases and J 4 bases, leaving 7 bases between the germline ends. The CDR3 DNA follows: TGCGCCAGCAGCTTGGGGCTCAGAGAGACCCAGTACTTC. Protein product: CASSLGLRETQYF.

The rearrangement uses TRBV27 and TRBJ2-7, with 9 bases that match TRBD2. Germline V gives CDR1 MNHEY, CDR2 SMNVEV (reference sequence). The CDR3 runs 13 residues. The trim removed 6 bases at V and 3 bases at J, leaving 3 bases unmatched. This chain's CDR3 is CASRISGSYEQYF. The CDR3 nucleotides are TGTGCCAGCAGAATTAGCGGGAGCTACGAGCAGTACTTC.

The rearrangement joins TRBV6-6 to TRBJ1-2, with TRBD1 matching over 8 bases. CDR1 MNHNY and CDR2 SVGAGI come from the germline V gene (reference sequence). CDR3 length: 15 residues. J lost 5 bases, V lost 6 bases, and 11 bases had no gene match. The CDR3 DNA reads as TGTGCCAGCAGCCCCGGGACAGGTGGGGGGTATGGCTACACCTTC. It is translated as CASSPGTGGGYGYTF.

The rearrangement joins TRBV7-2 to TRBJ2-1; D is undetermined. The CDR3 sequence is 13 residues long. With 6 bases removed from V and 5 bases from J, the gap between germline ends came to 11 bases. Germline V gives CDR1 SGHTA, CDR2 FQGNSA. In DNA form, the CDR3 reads TGTGCCAGCAGTCACTACCTTAACAATGAGCAGTTCTTC. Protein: CASSHYLNNEQFF.

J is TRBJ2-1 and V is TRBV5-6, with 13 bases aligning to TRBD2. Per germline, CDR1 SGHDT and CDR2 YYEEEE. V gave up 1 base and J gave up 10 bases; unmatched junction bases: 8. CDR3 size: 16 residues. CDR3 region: CASSLKGLAGVGEQFF. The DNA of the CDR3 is TGTGCCAGCAGCTTGAAAGGACTAGCGGGAGTTGGGGAGCAGTTCTTC. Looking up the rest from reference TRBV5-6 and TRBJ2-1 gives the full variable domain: DAGVTQSPTHLIKTRGQQVTLRCSPKSGHDTVSWYQQALGQGPQFIFQYYEEEERQRGNFPDRFSGHQFPNYSSELNVNALLLGDSALYLCASSLKGLAGVGEQFFGPGTRLTVL.

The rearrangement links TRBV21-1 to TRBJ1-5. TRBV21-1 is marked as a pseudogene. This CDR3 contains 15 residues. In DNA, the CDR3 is TGTGCCAGCAGCAAAGGGAGTCATAGCAATCAGCCCCAGCATTTT. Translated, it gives CASSKGSHSNQPQHF.

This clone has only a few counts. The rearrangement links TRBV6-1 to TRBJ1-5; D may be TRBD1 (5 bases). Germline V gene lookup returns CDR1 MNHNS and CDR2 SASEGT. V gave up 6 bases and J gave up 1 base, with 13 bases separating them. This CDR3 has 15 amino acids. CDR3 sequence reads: CASSHQGFSNQPQHF. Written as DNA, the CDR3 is TGTGCCAGCAGCCATCAGGGTTTCAGCAATCAGCCCCAGCATTTT.

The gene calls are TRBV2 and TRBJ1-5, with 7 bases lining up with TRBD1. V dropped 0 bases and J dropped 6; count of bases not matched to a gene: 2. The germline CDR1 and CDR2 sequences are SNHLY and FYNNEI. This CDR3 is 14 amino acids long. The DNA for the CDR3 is TGTGCCAGCAGTGAAGCGCAGGGGGGTCAGCCCCAGCATTTT. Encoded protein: CASSEAQGGQPQHF.

The CDR3 DNA sequence: TGTGCCAGCAGTCTGCAGGGGGTAGGGCAAGAGACCCAGTACTTC. This codes for CASSLQGVGQETQYF. The chain uses TRBV6-1 and TRBJ2-5; 7 bases match TRBD1. The CDR3 spans 15 residues. V shed 5 bases and J 2 bases; nucleotides not matched to a gene: 8. CDR1 is MNHNS and CDR2 is SASEGT in the germline V gene.